This T cell receptor beta chain was sequenced during a study of tumor and adjacent non-tumor tissue in lung cancer. Across the study: Stage I to III disease affected roughly 10 men and roughly 5 women aged about 30 to 85.

A remark on this clonotype: The target antigen is unknown. One base away lies a much larger clone, so this may be a sequencing read error.

The template was RNA from unsorted bulk tissue. This non-tumor lung sample came from over 3 cm beyond the tumor edge. The library came from three nested PCR rounds adapted from ARM-PCR protocols. Each CDR3 protein gets one entry after TCRdb re-called the multiplex PCR reads with MiXCR. The data hold more than 35,000 distinct CDR3 sequences, with around 62% observed a single time. The V end was cut by 4 bases, the J end by 6 bases, with 20 bases between. This CDR3 spans 17 amino acids. Germline CDR1 SGHRS, CDR2 YFSETQ. Study results and limitations: Tumor TCR diversity, when higher, was linked to shorter survival. Significantly higher TCR diversity was found in tumor than normal lung.

Material for sequencing was distant non-tumor lung tissue. The rearrangement links TRBV5-1 to TRBJ1-6; D may be TRBD1 (5 bases). This receptor was taken from a woman aged 35 to 49 with non-small cell lung cancer. CDR3 region: CASSPLTAVDSNSPLHF. In DNA, the CDR3 is TGCGCCAGCAGCCCCCTGACAGCCGTAGATTCTAATTCACCCCTCCACTTT.